Following are 5 T cell receptor beta chains from one sample sequenced in a study of cytomegalovirus exposure and HLA in healthy donors. The primer mix had 60 Vbeta and 13 Jbeta primers. Some clones are missing from TCRdb's copy, which holds only in-frame ones; the method was immunoSEQ multiplex PCR. Of about 130,000 clones listed, roughly 84% are singletons. The sequenced material came from PBMCs. These receptors were taken from a middle-aged man in good health and CMV-seronegative.

The V and J genes are TRBV5-1 and TRBJ1-2, with D hard to call. Per the germline V gene, CDR1 is SGHRS and CDR2 is YFSETQ. The CDR3 consists of 13 residues. Trimming took off 3 bases at V and 0 bases at J, with 6 bases between the two ends. The CDR3, as DNA: TGCGCCAGCAGCTCCGGGACTAACTATGGCTACACCTTC. It yields the protein CASSSGTNYGYTF.

The chain uses TRBV7-2 and TRBJ1-1; the match to TRBD1 covers 8 bases. This CDR3 has 14 amino acids. CDR1 and CDR2 from the germline V gene are SGHTA and FQGNSA. The junction had 6 bases not matched to a gene; V was cut back by 3 bases and J by 6 bases. CDR3 sequence: CASSFRGQGAEAFF. The DNA for the CDR3 is TGTGCCAGCAGCTTCAGGGGGCAGGGGGCTGAAGCTTTCTTT.

The rearrangement links TRBV5-1 to TRBJ1-4; a weak D match, TRBD1 (5 bases). Germline V CDR1 and CDR2: SGHRS, YFSETQ. The CDR3 covers 16 residues. The V end lost 4 bases, the J end lost 4 bases, and 17 bases lay between the germline ends. CDR3 in amino acids: CASSLLSRGSNEKLFF. In DNA, the CDR3 is TGCGCCAGCAGCCTACTTTCCCGGGGGAGTAATGAAAAACTGTTTTTT. The full variable domain, its missing parts supplied by reference TRBV5-1 and TRBJ1-4, is KAGVTQTPRYLIKTRGQQVTLSCSPISGHRSVSWYQQTPGQGLQFLFEYFSETQRNKGNFPGRFSGRQFSNSRSEMNVSTLELGDSALYLCASSLLSRGSNEKLFFGSGTQLSVL.

The J gene is TRBJ2-1, the V gene TRBV30, with 7 positions matching TRBD2. The CDR3 loop spans 14 amino acids. The junction had 3 bases not matched to a gene; V was cut back by 4 bases and J by 0 bases. The V gene's germline CDR1 is GTSNPN and CDR2 SVGIG (reference sequence). This CDR3 is CAWNSGSSYNEQFF. DNA for the CDR3: TGTGCCTGGAATAGCGGGTCCTCCTACAATGAGCAGTTCTTC.

In this sample, this clone turned up once. V usage is TRBV5-5 and J usage is TRBJ1-1; 8 bases are a match to TRBD1. The CDR3 has 13 amino acids. Germline values: CDR1 SGHKS, CDR2 YYEKEE (reference sequence). Trimming at V came to 0 bases and at J to 11 bases, leaving 6 bases not matched to a gene. The CDR3 DNA is TGTGCCAGCAGCTTGGCCGGGACAGGACCCGCTTTCTTT. This encodes CASSLAGTGPAFF.